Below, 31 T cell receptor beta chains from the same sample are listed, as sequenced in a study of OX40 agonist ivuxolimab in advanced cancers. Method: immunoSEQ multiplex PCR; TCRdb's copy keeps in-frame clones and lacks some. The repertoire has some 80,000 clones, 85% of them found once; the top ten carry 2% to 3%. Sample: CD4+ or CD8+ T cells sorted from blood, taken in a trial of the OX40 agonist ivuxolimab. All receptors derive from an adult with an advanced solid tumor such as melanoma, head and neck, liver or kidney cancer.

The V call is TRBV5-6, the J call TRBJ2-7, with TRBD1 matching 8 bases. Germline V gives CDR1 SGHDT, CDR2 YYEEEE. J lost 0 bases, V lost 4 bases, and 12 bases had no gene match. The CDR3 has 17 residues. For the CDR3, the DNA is TGTGCCAGCAGCGAGATCGGACAGGGACTGAGCTCCTACGAGCAGTACTTC. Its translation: CASSEIGQGLSSYEQYF.

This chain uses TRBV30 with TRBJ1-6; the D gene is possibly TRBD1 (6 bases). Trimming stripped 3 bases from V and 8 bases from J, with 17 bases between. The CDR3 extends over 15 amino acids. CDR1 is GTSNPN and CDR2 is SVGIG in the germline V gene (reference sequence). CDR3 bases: TGTGCCTGGAGACACACAACAGGGAGGGATTCACCCCTCCACTTT. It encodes CAWRHTTGRDSPLHF.

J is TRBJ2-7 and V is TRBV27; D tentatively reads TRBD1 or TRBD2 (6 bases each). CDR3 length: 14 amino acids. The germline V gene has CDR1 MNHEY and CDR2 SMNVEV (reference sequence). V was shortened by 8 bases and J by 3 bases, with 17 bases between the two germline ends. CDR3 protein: CASGSRGRDYEQYF. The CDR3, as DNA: TGTGCCAGCGGATCCCGGGGGCGGGACTACGAGCAGTACTTC.

The CDR3 protein is CASSLNPGQANEKLFF. In nucleotides, the CDR3 is TGTGCCAGCTCACTAAACCCGGGACAGGCTAATGAAAAACTGTTTTTT. The V call is TRBV18, the J call TRBJ1-4; the match to TRBD1 covers 8 bases. CDR3 length equals 16 residues. From germline, CDR1 is KGHSH and CDR2 LQKENI. The ends lost 4 bases at V and 3 bases at J; junction bases unmatched: 7.

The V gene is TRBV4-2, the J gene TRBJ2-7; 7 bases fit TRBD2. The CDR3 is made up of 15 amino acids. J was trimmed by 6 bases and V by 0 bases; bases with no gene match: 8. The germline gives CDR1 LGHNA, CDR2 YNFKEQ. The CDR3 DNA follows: TGTGCCAGCAGCCAAGATAATGGCCGCGGGGGCGAGCAGTACTTC. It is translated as CASSQDNGRGGEQYF.

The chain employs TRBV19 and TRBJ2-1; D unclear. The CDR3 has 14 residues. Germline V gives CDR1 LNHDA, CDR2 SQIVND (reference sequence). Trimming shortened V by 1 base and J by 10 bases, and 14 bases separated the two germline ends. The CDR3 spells CASSIGLRQAEQFF. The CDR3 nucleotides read TGTGCCAGTAGTATAGGTCTCCGCCAGGCGGAGCAGTTCTTC.

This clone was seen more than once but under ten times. CDR3 sequence: CASTIRTVANSPLHF. The CDR3 bases are TGTGCCAGTACCATTAGGACAGTCGCTAATTCACCCCTCCACTTT. This chain connects TRBV19 to TRBJ1-6; perhaps TRBD1 as D (6 bases). The V gene lost 7 bases and the J gene lost 6 bases, with 16 bases spanning the gap. The CDR3 covers 15 residues. Germline assignment: CDR1 LNHDA and CDR2 SQIVND (reference sequence).

The DNA for the CDR3 is TGTGCCAGCAGCTTGGGAACGCGGGTCTATGGCTACACCTTC. Protein product: CASSLGTRVYGYTF. The genes are TRBV5-6 and TRBJ1-2; D ambiguous. Germline V CDR1 and CDR2: SGHDT, YYEEEE. V lost 0 bases and J 4 bases, leaving 10 bases between the germline ends. This CDR3 is built from 14 residues.

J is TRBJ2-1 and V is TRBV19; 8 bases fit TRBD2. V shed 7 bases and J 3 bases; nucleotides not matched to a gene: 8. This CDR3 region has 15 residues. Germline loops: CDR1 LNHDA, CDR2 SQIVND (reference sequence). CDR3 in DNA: TGTGCCAGTAAAAACCGGGGGGGATACTACAATGAGCAGTTCTTC. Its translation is CASKNRGGYYNEQFF.

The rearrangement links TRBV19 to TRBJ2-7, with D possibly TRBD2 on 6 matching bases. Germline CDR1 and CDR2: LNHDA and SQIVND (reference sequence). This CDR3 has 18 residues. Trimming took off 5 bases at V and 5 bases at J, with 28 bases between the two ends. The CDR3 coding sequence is TGTGCCAGTAGTCTCCGGGGGAGGCAGCGACCCTTGGTAGACGAGCAGTACTTC. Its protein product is CASSLRGRQRPLVDEQYF.

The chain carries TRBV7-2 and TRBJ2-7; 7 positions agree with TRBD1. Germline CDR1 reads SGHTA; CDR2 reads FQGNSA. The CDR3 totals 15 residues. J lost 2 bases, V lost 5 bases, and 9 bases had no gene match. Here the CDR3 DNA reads TGTGCCAGCAGCACAACAGGACAGGCGACCTACGAGCAGTACTTC. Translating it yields CASSTTGQATYEQYF.

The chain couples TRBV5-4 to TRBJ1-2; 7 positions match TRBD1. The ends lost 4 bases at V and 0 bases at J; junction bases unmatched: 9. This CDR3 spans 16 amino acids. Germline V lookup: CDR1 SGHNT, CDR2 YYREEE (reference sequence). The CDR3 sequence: CASSLRTGSTNYGYTF. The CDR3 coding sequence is TGTGCCAGCAGCCTCCGGACAGGATCAACTAACTATGGCTACACCTTC.

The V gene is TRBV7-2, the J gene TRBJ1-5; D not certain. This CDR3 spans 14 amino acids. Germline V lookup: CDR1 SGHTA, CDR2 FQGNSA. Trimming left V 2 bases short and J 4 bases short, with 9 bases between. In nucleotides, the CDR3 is TGTGCCAGCAGCTTAAGTCCAAGGAATCAGCCCCAGCATTTT. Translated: CASSLSPRNQPQHF.

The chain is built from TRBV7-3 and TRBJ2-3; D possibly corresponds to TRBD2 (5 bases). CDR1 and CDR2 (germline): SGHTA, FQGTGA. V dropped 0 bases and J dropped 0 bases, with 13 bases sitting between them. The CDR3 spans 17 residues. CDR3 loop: CASSLTGRGLSTDTQYF. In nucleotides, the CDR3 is TGTGCCAGCAGCTTAACGGGTCGCGGGTTAAGCACAGATACGCAGTATTTT.

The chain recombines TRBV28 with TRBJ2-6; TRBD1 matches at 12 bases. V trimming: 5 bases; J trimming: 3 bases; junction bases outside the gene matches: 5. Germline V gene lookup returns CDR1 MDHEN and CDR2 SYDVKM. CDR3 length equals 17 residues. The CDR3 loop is CASSLGQGAFGANVLTF. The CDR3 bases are TGTGCCAGCAGTCTGGGACAGGGGGCTTTTGGGGCCAACGTCCTGACTTTC.

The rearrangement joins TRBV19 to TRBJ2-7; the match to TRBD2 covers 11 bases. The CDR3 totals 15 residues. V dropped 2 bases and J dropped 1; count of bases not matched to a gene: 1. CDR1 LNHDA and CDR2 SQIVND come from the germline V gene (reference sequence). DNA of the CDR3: TGTGCCAGTAGTATATCTAGCGGGGGGTCCTACGAGCAGTACTTC. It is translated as CASSISSGGSYEQYF.

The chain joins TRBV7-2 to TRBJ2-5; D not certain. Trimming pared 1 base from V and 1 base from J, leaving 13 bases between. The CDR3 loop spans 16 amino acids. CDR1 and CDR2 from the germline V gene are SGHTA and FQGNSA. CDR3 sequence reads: CASSLVFSGIQETQYF. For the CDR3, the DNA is TGTGCCAGCAGCTTAGTCTTCTCGGGTATCCAAGAGACCCAGTACTTC.

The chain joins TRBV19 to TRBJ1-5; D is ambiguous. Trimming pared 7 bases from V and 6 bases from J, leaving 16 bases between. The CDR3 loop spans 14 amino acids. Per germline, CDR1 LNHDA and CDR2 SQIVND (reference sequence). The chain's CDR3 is CASNKVYPVQPQHF. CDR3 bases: TGTGCCAGTAACAAGGTTTATCCTGTTCAGCCCCAGCATTTT. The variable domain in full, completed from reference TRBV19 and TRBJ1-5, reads DGGITQSPKYLFRKEGQNVTLSCEQNLNHDAMYWYRQDPGQGLRLIYYSQIVNDFQKGDIAEGYSVSREKKESFPLTVTSAQKNPTAFYLCASNKVYPVQPQHFGDGTRLSIL.

CDR3 DNA: TGTGCCAGCAGCTTGGAAGTGGGCGGCTACACCTTC. It codes for CASSLEVGGYTF. The V gene is TRBV5-4, the J gene TRBJ1-2; D remains ambiguous. CDR1 and CDR2 from the germline V gene are SGHNT and YYREEE (reference sequence). The V gene lost 0 bases and the J gene lost 8 bases, with 8 bases spanning the gap. The CDR3 extends over 12 amino acids.

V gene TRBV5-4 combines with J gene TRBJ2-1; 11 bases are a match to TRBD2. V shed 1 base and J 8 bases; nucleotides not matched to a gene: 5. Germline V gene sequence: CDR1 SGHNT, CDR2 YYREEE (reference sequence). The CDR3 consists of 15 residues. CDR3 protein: CASSLLAGGPYEQFF. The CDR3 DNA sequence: TGTGCCAGCAGCTTGTTAGCGGGGGGGCCGTATGAGCAGTTCTTC.

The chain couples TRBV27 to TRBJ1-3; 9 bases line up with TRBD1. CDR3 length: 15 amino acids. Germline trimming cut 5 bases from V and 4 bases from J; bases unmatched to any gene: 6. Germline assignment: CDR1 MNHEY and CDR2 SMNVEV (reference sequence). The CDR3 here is CASSLTGGGGNTIYF. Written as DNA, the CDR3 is TGTGCCAGCAGTCTCACAGGGGGCGGAGGAAACACCATATATTTT.

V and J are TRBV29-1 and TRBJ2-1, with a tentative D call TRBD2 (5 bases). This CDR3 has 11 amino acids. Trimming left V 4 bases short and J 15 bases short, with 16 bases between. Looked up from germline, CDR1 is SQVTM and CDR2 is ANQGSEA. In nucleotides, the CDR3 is TGCAGCGTTGGAAGGGCCAGTGAGGGGTTCTTC. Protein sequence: CSVGRASEGFF.

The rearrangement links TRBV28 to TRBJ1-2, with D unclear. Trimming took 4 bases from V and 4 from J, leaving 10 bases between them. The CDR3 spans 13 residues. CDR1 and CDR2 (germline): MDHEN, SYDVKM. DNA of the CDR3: TGTGCCAGCAGTTCCCGGGCTGGCTATGGCTACACCTTC. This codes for CASSSRAGYGYTF.

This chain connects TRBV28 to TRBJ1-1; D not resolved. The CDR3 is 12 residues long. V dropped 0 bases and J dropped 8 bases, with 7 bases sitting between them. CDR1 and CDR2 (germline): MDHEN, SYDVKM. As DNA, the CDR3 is TGTGCCAGCAGTTTATGGTCGAGAGAAGCTTTCTTT. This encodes CASSLWSREAFF.

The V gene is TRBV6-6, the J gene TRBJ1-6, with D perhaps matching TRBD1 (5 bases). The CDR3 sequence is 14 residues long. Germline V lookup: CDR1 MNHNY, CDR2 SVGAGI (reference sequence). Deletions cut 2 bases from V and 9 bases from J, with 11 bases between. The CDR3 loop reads CASSYSRVVSPLHF. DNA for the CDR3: TGTGCCAGCAGTTACAGCAGGGTGGTTTCACCCCTCCACTTT.

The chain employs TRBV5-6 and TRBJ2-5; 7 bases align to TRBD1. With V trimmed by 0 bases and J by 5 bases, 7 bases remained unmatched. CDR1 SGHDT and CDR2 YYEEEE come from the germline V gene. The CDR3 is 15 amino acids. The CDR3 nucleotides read TGTGCCAGCAGCTTGGTCACAGGGGTGGGGGAGACCCAGTACTTC. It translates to CASSLVTGVGETQYF.

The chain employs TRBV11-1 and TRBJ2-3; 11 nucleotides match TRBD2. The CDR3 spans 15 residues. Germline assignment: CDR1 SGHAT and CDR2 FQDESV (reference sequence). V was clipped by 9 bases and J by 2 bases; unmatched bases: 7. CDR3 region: CARSTLAGDTDTQYF. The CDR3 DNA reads TGTGCCAGGAGTACACTAGCGGGGGACACAGATACGCAGTATTTT.

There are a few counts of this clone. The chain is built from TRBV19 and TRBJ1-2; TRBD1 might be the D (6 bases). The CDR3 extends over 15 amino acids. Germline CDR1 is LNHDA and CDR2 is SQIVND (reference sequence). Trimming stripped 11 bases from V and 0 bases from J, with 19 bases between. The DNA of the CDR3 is TGTGCCTCCCTAGAGCGGGGGCGAGCTAACTATGGCTACACCTTC. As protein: CASLERGRANYGYTF. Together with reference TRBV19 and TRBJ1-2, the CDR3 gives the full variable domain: DGGITQSPKYLFRKEGQNVTLSCEQNLNHDAMYWYRQDPGQGLRLIYYSQIVNDFQKGDIAEGYSVSREKKESFPLTVTSAQKNPTAFYLCASLERGRANYGYTFGSGTRLTVV.

CDR3 sequence: CASSEAGSNEKLFF. The CDR3 nucleotides are TGTGCCAGCAGTGAGGCTGGGTCTAATGAAAAACTGTTTTTT. V is TRBV25-1 and J is TRBJ1-4; D gene uncertain. Germline lookup yields CDR1 MGHDK and CDR2 SYGVNS. V was clipped by 3 bases and J by 3 bases, with 8 bases between them. This CDR3 region has 14 residues.

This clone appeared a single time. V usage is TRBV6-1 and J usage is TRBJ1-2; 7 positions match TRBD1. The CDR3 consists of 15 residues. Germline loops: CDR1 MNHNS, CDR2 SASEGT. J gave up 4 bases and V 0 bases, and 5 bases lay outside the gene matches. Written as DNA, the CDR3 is TGTGCCAGCAGTGAAGCCACGACAGGGAGCTATGGCTACACCTTC. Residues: CASSEATTGSYGYTF.

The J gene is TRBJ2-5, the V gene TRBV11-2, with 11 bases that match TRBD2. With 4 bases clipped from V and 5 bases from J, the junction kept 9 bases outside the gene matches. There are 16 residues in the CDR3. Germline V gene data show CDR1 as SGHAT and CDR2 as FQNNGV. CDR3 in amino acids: CASSSLAGGPGETQYF. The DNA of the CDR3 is TGTGCCAGCAGCTCTTTAGCGGGGGGGCCCGGGGAGACCCAGTACTTC. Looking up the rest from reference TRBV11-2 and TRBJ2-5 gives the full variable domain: EAGVAQSPRYKIIEKRQSVAFWCNPISGHATLYWYQQILGQGPKLLIQFQNNGVVDDSQLPKDRFSAERLKGVDSTLKIQPAKLEDSAVYLCASSSLAGGPGETQYFGPGTRLLVL.